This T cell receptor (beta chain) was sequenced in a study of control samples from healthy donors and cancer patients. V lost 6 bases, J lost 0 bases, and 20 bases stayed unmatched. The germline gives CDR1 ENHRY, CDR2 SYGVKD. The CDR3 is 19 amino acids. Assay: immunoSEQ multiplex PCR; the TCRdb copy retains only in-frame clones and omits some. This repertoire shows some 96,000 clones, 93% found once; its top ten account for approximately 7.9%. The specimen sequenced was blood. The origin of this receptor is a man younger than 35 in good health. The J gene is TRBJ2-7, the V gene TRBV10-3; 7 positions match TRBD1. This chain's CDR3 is CAISDQGGSGQIISYEQYF. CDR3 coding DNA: TGTGCCATCAGCGACCAAGGGGGCTCAGGACAGATTATCTCCTACGAGCAGTACTTC.